The 17 T cell receptor beta chains presented below share a single source sample, sequenced in a study of T cell changes during pregnancy in multiple sclerosis (dated by TCRdb to between 2018 and 2021). Library method: the immunoSEQ multiplex PCR assay. TCRdb's version of the immuneACCESS table is confined to in-frame rearrangements and falls short of the full clone set. An unresolved V gene accounts for under half of the shortfall where checked; the remainder is of unknown origin. This sample holds 46,000 or so clones; 93% were observed only once. Clones ranked in the top ten supply roughly 4.3% of the sample. Here the sequenced sample was CD8+ T cells from peripheral blood mononuclear cells, taken after pregnancy. The receptors derive from a female donor with multiple sclerosis, enrolled in a pregnancy study.

The rearrangement uses TRBV7-9 and TRBJ2-3, with unresolved D. CDR1 SEHNR and CDR2 FQNEAQ come from the germline V gene (reference sequence). V lost 5 bases, J lost 0 bases, and 15 bases lay in between. The CDR3 is 16 amino acids. The CDR3 bases are TGTGCCAGCAGCCTTTTGGATAGCCTGAGCACAGATACGCAGTATTTT. This sequence encodes CASSLLDSLSTDTQYF.

This clone was counted a single time. The V call is TRBV18, the J call TRBJ2-7; D is perhaps TRBD2 (6 bases). The CDR3 sequence is 14 residues long. The germline V gene has CDR1 KGHSH and CDR2 LQKENI. V lost 5 bases to trimming and J lost 2 bases, with 13 bases between them. This CDR3 is CASSGQEGPYEQYF. CDR3 bases: TGTGCCAGCTCAGGTCAGGAGGGACCCTACGAGCAGTACTTC.

The genes are TRBV28 and TRBJ2-7; 10 nucleotides line up with TRBD1. Trimming at V came to 6 bases and at J to 2 bases, leaving 4 bases not matched to a gene. Germline loops: CDR1 MDHEN, CDR2 SYDVKM. This CDR3 spans 14 amino acids. In nucleotides, the CDR3 is TGTGCCAGCAGACCCGGACAGGGGGCCTACGAGCAGTACTTC. Residues: CASRPGQGAYEQYF.

V and J are TRBV29-1 and TRBJ1-1, with 8 bases identical to TRBD1. Germline-derived CDR1 and CDR2 are SQVTM and ANQGSEA. The CDR3 has 13 amino acids. V lost 8 bases to trimming and J lost 6 bases; unmatched junction nucleotides: 11. The chain's CDR3 is CSSRQGMGPEAFF. Here the CDR3 DNA reads TGCAGCTCAAGACAGGGGATGGGGCCTGAAGCTTTCTTT.

The chain uses TRBV7-9 and TRBJ2-5, with TRBD2 as a possible D gene (5 bases). CDR3 length: 14 amino acids. The V gene's germline CDR1 is SEHNR and CDR2 FQNEAQ (reference sequence). Trimming stripped 5 bases from V and 5 bases from J, with 15 bases between. The CDR3, as DNA: TGTGCCAGCAGCCCCCGAGAGGGCCTGGAGACCCAGTACTTC. As protein: CASSPREGLETQYF.

The rearrangement uses TRBV27 and TRBJ2-5; 7 bases are a match to TRBD2. Germline V gene lookup returns CDR1 MNHEY and CDR2 SMNVEV (reference sequence). CDR3 length: 15 residues. V dropped 5 bases and J dropped 5; count of bases not matched to a gene: 11. The CDR3 bases are TGTGCCAGCAGTCCCTATCTGGGGAGGGTTGAGACCCAGTACTTC. It specifies CASSPYLGRVETQYF.

The CDR3 DNA follows: TGTGCCAGCAGCTTAGCGGGCAGGGACTATGGCTACACCTTC. Translating gives CASSLAGRDYGYTF. The chain couples TRBV7-9 to TRBJ1-2, with a possible D match to TRBD1 (5 bases). The CDR3 is 14 residues long. The germline V and J ends were trimmed by 0 bases and 3 bases, with 8 bases remaining between them. The germline gives CDR1 SEHNR, CDR2 FQNEAQ (reference sequence).

This clone was seen once. The chain combines TRBV27 with TRBJ2-1; perhaps TRBD2 as D (5 bases). Germline loops: CDR1 MNHEY, CDR2 SMNVEV (reference sequence). The CDR3 consists of 12 residues. The V end was cut by 0 bases, the J end by 8 bases, with 5 bases between. CDR3 region: CASSLSEDEQFF. The CDR3 DNA sequence: TGTGCCAGCAGTTTATCGGAGGATGAGCAGTTCTTC.

The gene calls are TRBV27 and TRBJ1-2; D unclear. CDR3 length equals 13 residues. Germline values: CDR1 MNHEY, CDR2 SMNVEV (reference sequence). Trimming removed 3 bases from V and 7 bases from J, with 12 bases in between. CDR3 sequence: CASSLSGVGGYTF. The CDR3 DNA sequence: TGTGCCAGCAGTTTGAGCGGGGTTGGTGGCTACACCTTC.

The V gene is TRBV7-3, the J gene TRBJ2-5; possibly TRBD2 for D (6 bases). The CDR3 loop spans 15 amino acids. V was clipped by 5 bases and J by 5 bases, with 18 bases between them. Germline CDR1 SGHTA, CDR2 FQGTGA. For the CDR3, the DNA is TGTGCCAGCAGCCCAACCGGCGGGGTCCTGGAGACCCAGTACTTC. Its translation is CASSPTGGVLETQYF.

The chain combines TRBV15 with TRBJ2-5; 7 nucleotides match TRBD2. CDR3 size: 16 residues. Trimming cost V 2 bases and J 2 bases; bases outside gene matches: 8. CDR1 is LNHNV, CDR2 YYDKDF, per germline (reference sequence). The CDR3 sequence: CATSRSSGASQETQYF. The CDR3 bases are TGTGCCACCAGCAGATCTAGCGGAGCCTCTCAAGAGACCCAGTACTTC.

This chain uses TRBV5-8 with TRBJ2-7, with a possible D match to TRBD2 (5 bases). V was shortened by 2 bases and J by 5 bases, with 17 bases between the two germline ends. Germline V lookup: CDR1 SGHTS, CDR2 YDEGEE. This CDR3 spans 15 amino acids. The chain's CDR3 is CASSFSGRVGDEQYF. The CDR3 nucleotides are TGTGCCAGCAGCTTCTCCGGACGGGTCGGGGACGAGCAGTACTTC.

This chain joins TRBV4-1 and TRBJ1-1; 7 bases are shared with TRBD1. CDR3 length equals 15 residues. The germline V gene encodes CDR1 MGHRA and CDR2 YSYEKL. Losses at the gene ends were 0 bases for V and 6 bases for J; bases not matched to a gene: 7. The CDR3 DNA follows: TGCGCCAGCAGCCAAGATAATCCAGGGGGTCCTGAAGCTTTCTTT. Translated: CASSQDNPGGPEAFF.

V usage is TRBV11-2 and J usage is TRBJ2-1; D gene unclear. V dropped 5 bases and J dropped 4 bases, with 9 bases sitting between them. Per the germline V gene, CDR1 is SGHAT and CDR2 is FQNNGV. The CDR3 sequence is 13 residues long. The CDR3 loop reads CASSIHSYNEQFF. CDR3 DNA sequence: TGTGCCAGCAGCATACATTCGTACAATGAGCAGTTCTTC.

The V gene is TRBV29-1, the J gene TRBJ1-4; D gene unclear. Germline CDR1 SQVTM, CDR2 ANQGSEA. The CDR3 runs to 14 residues. Trimming stripped 4 bases from V and 4 bases from J, with 13 bases between. The CDR3 loop is CSVGTGKLNEKLFF. The CDR3 DNA reads TGCAGCGTTGGCACCGGGAAACTTAATGAAAAACTGTTTTTT.

The genes are TRBV4-1 and TRBJ2-1; 9 nucleotides align to TRBD2. Germline values: CDR1 MGHRA, CDR2 YSYEKL. The CDR3 sequence is 17 residues long. V lost 0 bases and J lost 6; bases outside the gene matches: 9. The CDR3 protein is CASSQDLIAGVLNEQFF. Here the CDR3 DNA reads TGCGCCAGCAGCCAAGATTTGATAGCGGGAGTACTCAATGAGCAGTTCTTC.

The J gene is TRBJ1-1, the V gene TRBV9, with 7 bases matching TRBD1. The V gene's germline CDR1 is SGDLS and CDR2 YYNGEE. V was pared by 4 bases and J by 4 bases, with 7 bases of the junction left unmatched. The CDR3 consists of 14 residues. CDR3 sequence reads: CASSPPTGSTEAFF. CDR3 DNA sequence: TGTGCCAGCAGCCCACCGACAGGGAGCACTGAAGCTTTCTTT. The full variable domain, its missing parts supplied by reference TRBV9 and TRBJ1-1, is DSGVTQTPKHLITATGQRVTLRCSPRSGDLSVYWYQQSLDQGLQFLIQYYNGEERAKGNILERFSAQQFPDLHSELNLSSLELGDSALYFCASSPPTGSTEAFFGQGTRLTVV.